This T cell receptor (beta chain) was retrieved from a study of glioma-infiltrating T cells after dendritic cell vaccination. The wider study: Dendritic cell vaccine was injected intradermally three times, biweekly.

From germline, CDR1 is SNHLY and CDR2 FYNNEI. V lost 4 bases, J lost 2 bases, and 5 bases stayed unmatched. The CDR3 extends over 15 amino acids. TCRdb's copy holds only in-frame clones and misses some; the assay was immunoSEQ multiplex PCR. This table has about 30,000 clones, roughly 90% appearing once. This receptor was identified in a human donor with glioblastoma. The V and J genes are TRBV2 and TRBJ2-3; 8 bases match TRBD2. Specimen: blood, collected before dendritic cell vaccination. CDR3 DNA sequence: TGTGCCAGCAGTGCGGGGGGGCCTTCCACAGATACGCAGTATTTT. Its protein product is CASSAGGPSTDTQYF.